The T cell receptor (beta chain) under discussion was sequenced for a study of T cell repertoires in ileal Crohn's disease. The overall study: Patients had a median roughly 7.9-year disease duration, and approximately 35% were active smokers. Regarding the study as a whole: Active smokers at surgery had more clonal expansions than non-smokers. Compared with CD4 T cells, sorted CD8 cells carried more expanded clones.

To note about this clone: Its antigen is currently unknown.

The ends lost 1 base at V and 4 bases at J; junction bases unmatched: 8. Germline CDR1 is SGHVS and CDR2 is FNYEAQ. This CDR3 has 16 residues. The data were produced by immunoSEQ multiplex PCR, yet TCRdb's version contains in-frame clones alone and is incomplete. The sample has some 15,000 clones; 50% to 75% are singletons. This receptor was identified in an adult with Crohn's disease. The gene calls are TRBV7-6 and TRBJ2-5; 8 nucleotides line up with TRBD2. The sample taken for sequencing was ileal tissue. In nucleotides, the CDR3 is TGTGCCAGCAGCTTAGTCGGGACTAGAGCTGCAGAGACCCAGTACTTC. Protein: CASSLVGTRAAETQYF.